The 16 T cell receptor beta chains presented below share a single source sample, sequenced in a study of cytomegalovirus exposure and HLA in healthy donors. A multiplex PCR was run with 60 Vbeta primers and 13 Jbeta primers. Assay used: immunoSEQ multiplex PCR; TCRdb lists only in-frame clones, some missing. The data show 110,000 to 150,000 clones, 60% to 80% seen once. The source material was PBMCs. These receptors came from a male donor in good health and CMV-seronegative.

The chain uses TRBV30 and TRBJ1-6, with unresolved D. Between the trimmed V and J ends, which lost 4 bases and 0 bases, there was a span of 4 bases. Germline V gene sequence: CDR1 GTSNPN, CDR2 SVGIG (reference sequence). This CDR3 has 13 residues. CDR3 in amino acids: CAWTNSYNSPLHF. The CDR3, as DNA: TGTGCCTGGACAAACTCCTATAATTCACCCCTCCACTTT.

V and J are TRBV10-3 and TRBJ2-7, with D hard to call. Germline lookup yields CDR1 ENHRY and CDR2 SYGVKD. V was cut by 2 bases and J by 3 bases, with 5 bases left in between. The CDR3 extends over 12 amino acids. CDR3 DNA: TGTGCCATCAGTGAGGCCGGCTACGAGCAGTACTTC. It encodes CAISEAGYEQYF.

The chain combines TRBV19 with TRBJ1-3, with D unresolved. This CDR3 has 14 residues. Germline V gene lookup returns CDR1 LNHDA and CDR2 SQIVND (reference sequence). Trimming cost V 3 bases and J 0 bases, with 6 bases left between them. CDR3 sequence reads: CASSMGDSGNTIYF. As DNA, the CDR3 is TGTGCCAGTAGTATGGGCGACTCTGGAAACACCATATATTTT.

The chain recombines TRBV7-9 with TRBJ2-1; 9 bases agree with TRBD1. This CDR3 contains 16 residues. CDR1 is SEHNR, CDR2 FQNEAQ, per germline (reference sequence). V gave up 5 bases and J gave up 5 bases; unmatched junction bases: 10. The CDR3 protein is CASSVLWTGANNEQFF. The CDR3 DNA follows: TGTGCCAGCAGCGTCCTATGGACAGGGGCAAACAATGAGCAGTTCTTC.

V is TRBV9 and J is TRBJ2-5, with D perhaps matching TRBD2 (5 bases). The J call is doubtful: the DNA matches TRBJ2-7 better. This CDR3 is 13 amino acids long. CDR1 SGDLS and CDR2 YYNGEE come from the germline V gene. The CDR3 DNA follows: TGTGCCAGCAGCGTAGTCGGAGGCGGCGAGCAGTACTTC. This codes for CASSVVGGGEQYF.

The chain recombines TRBV30 with TRBJ1-5; the D is unclear. The CDR3 runs 13 residues. V dropped 1 base and J dropped 2 bases, with 6 bases sitting between them. The germline V gene has CDR1 GTSNPN and CDR2 SVGIG (reference sequence). CDR3 nucleotides: TGTGCCTGGAGTGACCAGGGCAATCAGCCCCAGCATTTT. Its protein product is CAWSDQGNQPQHF.

The chain recombines TRBV11-2 with TRBJ1-3; a possible D gene is TRBD1 (6 bases). This CDR3 is built from 14 residues. V was pared by 5 bases and J by 4 bases, with 12 bases between. CDR1 and CDR2 (germline): SGHAT, FQNNGV. CDR3 amino acids: CASSHRALGNTIYF. CDR3 sequence (DNA): TGTGCCAGCAGCCACAGGGCACTAGGAAACACCATATATTTT.

The rearrangement uses TRBV4-1 and TRBJ2-7, with D possibly TRBD1 on 6 matching bases. V was trimmed by 2 bases and J by 3 bases, leaving 14 bases between them. Per germline, CDR1 MGHRA and CDR2 YSYEKL. This CDR3 is 15 amino acids long. CDR3 amino acids: CASSQLATGSYEQYF. DNA of the CDR3: TGCGCCAGCAGCCAATTGGCCACAGGGAGCTACGAGCAGTACTTC.

This clone occurred a few times. V is TRBV4-1 and J is TRBJ2-3; 9 nucleotides line up with TRBD2. The CDR3 runs to 16 residues. Germline values: CDR1 MGHRA, CDR2 YSYEKL. V shed 4 bases, J shed 2 bases, and the junction held 7 bases outside the gene matches. CDR3 nucleotides: TGCGCCAGCAGCCTGGCGGGGGGGGGATTCACAGATACGCAGTATTTT. Its translation is CASSLAGGGFTDTQYF.

The genes are TRBV6-6 and TRBJ2-6; a possible D gene is TRBD2 (6 bases). V lost 6 bases to trimming and J lost 4 bases, with 13 bases between them. In germline, CDR1 is MNHNY, CDR2 SVGAGI (reference sequence). This CDR3 contains 15 residues. CDR3 nucleotide sequence: TGTGCCAGCAGCCCCGAGGAGGGCGGGGCCAACGTCCTGACTTTC. It yields the protein CASSPEEGGANVLTF.

This clone was seen more than once but under ten times. This sequence joins TRBV7-2 and TRBJ1-3; no firm D call. This CDR3 has 15 amino acids. CDR1 is SGHTA, CDR2 FQGNSA, per germline. The V end was cut by 3 bases, the J end by 0 bases, with 9 bases between. The CDR3 spells CASSLGYSSGNTIYF. The CDR3 nucleotides are TGTGCCAGCAGCTTGGGCTACTCCTCTGGAAACACCATATATTTT.

The V gene is TRBV7-9, the J gene TRBJ1-1, with TRBD1 matching 8 bases. V shed 7 bases and J 1 base; nucleotides not matched to a gene: 8. Germline V lookup: CDR1 SEHNR, CDR2 FQNEAQ (reference sequence). The CDR3 length is 15 residues. DNA of the CDR3: TGTGCCAGCACTCTTGACAGGGGCTGGAACACTGAAGCTTTCTTT. Protein product: CASTLDRGWNTEAFF.

There are a few counts of this clone. The chain joins TRBV4-2 to TRBJ2-5; D is perhaps TRBD2 (5 bases). This CDR3 has 18 amino acids. V shed 0 bases and J shed 5 bases, with 22 bases lying between them. Germline V gene sequence: CDR1 LGHNA, CDR2 YNFKEQ. The chain's CDR3 is CASSQEISGSAAHETQYF. CDR3 nucleotide sequence: TGTGCCAGCAGCCAAGAAATAAGCGGCTCAGCAGCACACGAGACCCAGTACTTC.

This clone was observed a few times. This chain uses TRBV28 with TRBJ2-2, with D possibly TRBD2 on 5 matching bases. The CDR3 has 12 amino acids. Germline CDR1 MDHEN, CDR2 SYDVKM. The germline V and J ends were trimmed by 2 bases and 16 bases, with 14 bases remaining between them. CDR3 sequence reads: CASSLRGFSEFF. As DNA, the CDR3 is TGTGCCAGCAGTTTAAGAGGGTTTAGTGAGTTTTTT.

V gene TRBV9 combines with J gene TRBJ1-6; weak D call: TRBD1 (6 bases). V gave up 3 bases and J gave up 6 bases, with 10 bases separating them. CDR1 and CDR2 from the germline V gene are SGDLS and YYNGEE. The CDR3 totals 14 residues. The chain's CDR3 is CASSEGQPNSPLHF. The CDR3 bases are TGTGCCAGCAGCGAGGGACAACCTAATTCACCCCTCCACTTT.

V usage is TRBV4-1 and J usage is TRBJ1-2; D not certain. Trimming left V 0 bases short and J 3 bases short, with 11 bases between. Germline CDR1 is MGHRA and CDR2 is YSYEKL. The length of the CDR3 is 15 residues. In nucleotides, the CDR3 is TGCGCCAGCAGCCAAGATCAAAACAGCTACTATGGCTACACCTTC. Translated: CASSQDQNSYYGYTF.